These 22 T cell receptor beta chains were all obtained from the same sample, sequenced in a study of OX40 agonist ivuxolimab in advanced cancers. Using immunoSEQ multiplex PCR, the repertoire was profiled, and TCRdb retains in-frame clones only, with some absent. The sample lists roughly 81,000 clones; 94% were seen once. This material consisted of CD4+ or CD8+ T cells sorted from blood, taken in a trial of the OX40 agonist ivuxolimab. All receptors come from an adult with an advanced solid tumor such as melanoma, head and neck, liver or kidney cancer.

The gene calls are TRBV7-9 and TRBJ1-4; a weak D match, TRBD1 (5 bases). V was clipped by 2 bases and J by 0 bases, with 16 bases between them. CDR1 and CDR2 (germline): SEHNR, FQNEAQ (reference sequence). The CDR3 contains 18 residues. For the CDR3, the DNA is TGTGCCAGCAGCTTACCCTGGACCGAGGGGTCAACTAATGAAAAACTGTTTTTT. Its translation: CASSLPWTEGSTNEKLFF.

This rearrangement joins TRBV29-1 to TRBJ2-7; TRBD1 matches 8 bases. The CDR3 is 14 amino acids. Germline values: CDR1 SQVTM, CDR2 ANQGSEA. V shed 6 bases and J 0 bases; nucleotides not matched to a gene: 7. This chain's CDR3 is CSVAGTGTSYEQYF. CDR3 bases: TGCAGCGTGGCCGGGACAGGAACCTCCTACGAGCAGTACTTC.

V gene TRBV2 combines with J gene TRBJ2-7; 7 bases line up with TRBD2. V shed 8 bases, J shed 1 base, and the junction held 8 bases outside the gene matches. This CDR3 has 14 amino acids. The germline V gene has CDR1 SNHLY and CDR2 FYNNEI. The CDR3: CASRTASGSYEQYF. In nucleotides, the CDR3 is TGTGCCAGCCGAACGGCTAGCGGTTCCTACGAGCAGTACTTC. Filled out from reference TRBV2 and TRBJ2-7, the complete variable domain reads EPEVTQTPSHQVTQMGQEVILRCVPISNHLYFYWYRQILGQKVEFLVSFYNNEISEKSEIFDDQFSVERPDGSNFTLKIRSTKLEDSAMYFCASRTASGSYEQYFGPGTRLTVT.

This clone was found once. The rearrangement links TRBV7-8 to TRBJ2-1, with 7 bases aligning to TRBD2. The CDR3 loop spans 14 amino acids. With 8 bases clipped from V and 4 bases from J, the junction kept 8 bases outside the gene matches. Germline-derived CDR1 and CDR2 are SGHVS and FQNEAQ. The CDR3 sequence: CASRTASGYNEQFF. Here the CDR3 DNA reads TGTGCCAGCCGCACGGCTAGCGGTTACAATGAGCAGTTCTTC.

The chain has TRBV19 and TRBJ2-7; the D is unclear. Between the trimmed V and J ends, which lost 3 bases and 4 bases, there was a span of 19 bases. Germline CDR1 is LNHDA and CDR2 is SQIVND (reference sequence). The CDR3 length is 16 residues. The CDR3, as DNA: TGTGCCAGTAGTATTGTCGGTGTTAGCACCATATACGAGCAGTACTTC. Translating it yields CASSIVGVSTIYEQYF.

This clone came up once. The chain has TRBV5-4 and TRBJ2-3; D gene uncertain. CDR3 size: 15 residues. V was trimmed by 1 base and J by 3 bases, leaving 12 bases between them. Germline-derived CDR1 and CDR2 are SGHNT and YYREEE (reference sequence). CDR3 sequence reads: CASSLSHSETDTQYF. In DNA, the CDR3 is TGTGCCAGCAGCTTGAGTCACTCGGAAACAGATACGCAGTATTTT.

This clone was seen only once. The rearrangement joins TRBV9 to TRBJ2-7; tentatively, D is TRBD2 (5 bases). Trimming took off 3 bases at V and 0 bases at J, with 13 bases between the two ends. Germline CDR1 and CDR2: SGDLS and YYNGEE. The CDR3 runs 15 residues. The CDR3 loop reads CASSANSATSYEQYF. CDR3 sequence (DNA): TGTGCCAGCAGCGCGAATAGCGCGACCTCCTACGAGCAGTACTTC.

This chain links TRBV6-1 with TRBJ1-5; no clear D. The CDR3 is 14 amino acids. Germline V gene lookup returns CDR1 MNHNS and CDR2 SASEGT. V was pared by 6 bases and J by 3 bases, with 12 bases between. The CDR3 nucleotides read TGTGCCAGCAGCCTAGGGAGCAACAATCAGCCCCAGCATTTT. As protein: CASSLGSNNQPQHF.

This clone appeared a single time. The chain recombines TRBV9 with TRBJ1-1; D is perhaps TRBD1 (5 bases). This CDR3 spans 16 amino acids. Germline V lookup: CDR1 SGDLS, CDR2 YYNGEE. Deletions cut 1 base from V and 0 bases from J, with 13 bases between. CDR3: CASSVFSDTMNTEAFF. In DNA form, the CDR3 reads TGTGCCAGCAGCGTATTCTCGGACACCATGAACACTGAAGCTTTCTTT. The variable domain in full, completed from reference TRBV9 and TRBJ1-1, reads DSGVTQTPKHLITATGQRVTLRCSPRSGDLSVYWYQQSLDQGLQFLIQYYNGEERAKGNILERFSAQQFPDLHSELNLSSLELGDSALYFCASSVFSDTMNTEAFFGQGTRLTVV.

The chain employs TRBV11-2 and TRBJ1-2; D not resolved. Germline values: CDR1 SGHAT, CDR2 FQNNGV. Trimming removed 1 base at V and 6 bases at J, with 9 bases between. The CDR3 sequence is 13 residues long. The CDR3 nucleotides read TGTGCCAGCAGCTTAGGTACCGCGAATGGCTACACCTTC. This sequence encodes CASSLGTANGYTF.

The sample holds one count of this clone. V gene TRBV9 combines with J gene TRBJ2-3; D gene uncertain. This CDR3 is 11 amino acids long. The germline gives CDR1 SGDLS, CDR2 YYNGEE. Trimming took 5 bases from V and 5 from J, leaving 6 bases between them. The CDR3 nucleotides read TGTGCCAGCAGACAAGGAGATACGCAGTATTTT. This gives the protein CASRQGDTQYF. The whole variable domain, filled in from reference TRBV9 and TRBJ2-3, reads DSGVTQTPKHLITATGQRVTLRCSPRSGDLSVYWYQQSLDQGLQFLIQYYNGEERAKGNILERFSAQQFPDLHSELNLSSLELGDSALYFCASRQGDTQYFGPGTRLTVL.

The gene calls are TRBV25-1 and TRBJ2-3, with 7 positions matching TRBD2. The junction had 16 bases not matched to a gene; V was cut back by 6 bases and J by 4 bases. This CDR3 is 17 amino acids long. Germline assignment: CDR1 MGHDK and CDR2 SYGVNS. CDR3 in DNA: TGTGCCAGCAGCGGCCTGACCGGGACTAAGCGTTCAGATACGCAGTATTTT. Translated, it gives CASSGLTGTKRSDTQYF.

J is TRBJ2-2 and V is TRBV27; D gene ambiguous. The germline gives CDR1 MNHEY, CDR2 SMNVEV (reference sequence). CDR3 length: 20 residues. V was shortened by 3 bases and J by 2 bases, with 25 bases between the two germline ends. CDR3 protein: CASSFFRGPSSRDNTGELFF. In DNA, the CDR3 is TGTGCCAGCAGTTTTTTTCGCGGCCCTTCTAGTAGGGATAACACCGGGGAGCTGTTTTTT.

This rearrangement joins TRBV27 to TRBJ2-1; D possibly matches TRBD1 or TRBD2 (5 bases each). The V end lost 3 bases, the J end lost 3 bases, and 12 bases lay between the germline ends. The CDR3 consists of 15 residues. The germline CDR1 and CDR2 sequences are MNHEY and SMNVEV (reference sequence). The CDR3 nucleotides are TGTGCCAGCAGTTTGAGGGATCAGGGCTACAATGAGCAGTTCTTC. It specifies CASSLRDQGYNEQFF.

This CDR3 reads CASSPQPGPYNEQFF. DNA of the CDR3: TGTGCCAGCAGCCCCCAGCCCGGGCCCTACAATGAGCAGTTCTTC. The rearrangement uses TRBV7-8 and TRBJ2-1; no clear D gene. The CDR3 loop spans 15 amino acids. CDR1 and CDR2 (germline): SGHVS, FQNEAQ. The V end was cut by 5 bases, the J end by 2 bases, with 13 bases between.

The chain recombines TRBV7-2 with TRBJ2-5; 8 bases are shared with TRBD2. This CDR3 spans 17 amino acids. Trimming at V came to 1 base and at J to 4 bases, leaving 11 bases not matched to a gene. Per germline, CDR1 SGHTA and CDR2 FQGNSA. The DNA for the CDR3 is TGTGCCAGCAGCTTAGTCGGCGCGGGAGGCCCAGTAGAGACCCAGTACTTC. It codes for CASSLVGAGGPVETQYF. The full variable domain, in which reference TRBV7-2 and TRBJ2-5 provide the parts outside the CDR3, is GAGVSQSPSNKVTEKGKDVELRCDPISGHTALYWYRQSLGQGLEFLIYFQGNSAPDKSGLPSDRFSAERTGGSVSTLTIQRTQQEDSAVYLCASSLVGAGGPVETQYFGPGTRLLVL.

This rearrangement joins TRBV4-3 to TRBJ2-1, with 11 bases that match TRBD2. Germline values: CDR1 LGHNA, CDR2 YSLEER. J was trimmed by 5 bases and V by 1 base; bases with no gene match: 10. CDR3 length equals 18 residues. The CDR3 spells CASSQGGLAVDGNNEQFF. Written as DNA, the CDR3 is TGCGCCAGCAGCCAAGGGGGACTAGCGGTTGACGGGAACAATGAGCAGTTCTTC.

V is TRBV10-3 and J is TRBJ2-3, with 7 positions matching TRBD1. Germline lookup yields CDR1 ENHRY and CDR2 SYGVKD. This CDR3 contains 12 residues. V was pared by 2 bases and J by 14 bases, with 7 bases of the junction left unmatched. In DNA form, the CDR3 reads TGTGCCATCAGTGAGGACAGGGTCTTATCGTATTTT. This translates into CAISEDRVLSYF.

This clone was seen only once. The chain joins TRBV6-5 to TRBJ2-7, with TRBD2 as a possible D gene (6 bases). The CDR3 length is 13 residues. The V and J ends lost 0 bases and 7 bases respectively, with 10 bases between them. CDR1 is MNHEY, CDR2 SVGAGI, per germline. The CDR3 DNA reads TGTGCCAGCAGTTACTCGAATGGGGGGGAGCAGTACTTC. Translating gives CASSYSNGGEQYF.

This rearrangement joins TRBV9 to TRBJ2-7; D is possibly TRBD1 (6 bases). Trimming left V 4 bases short and J 1 base short, with 12 bases between. The CDR3 loop spans 14 amino acids. The germline V gene encodes CDR1 SGDLS and CDR2 YYNGEE. CDR3 residues: CASSRPDSSYEQYF. CDR3 nucleotides: TGTGCCAGCAGCCGACCGGACAGTTCCTACGAGCAGTACTTC.

Comment on this clone: A read error may account for a junction end that differs from germline. The genes are TRBV7-7 and TRBJ2-5, with D possibly matching TRBD1 (6 bases). The length of the CDR3 is 14 residues. Germline lookup yields CDR1 SSHAT and CDR2 FNYEAQ (reference sequence). Here the CDR3 DNA reads TGTGCTAGCAGCCTAGGGACAAACCAAGAGACCCAGTACTTC. Its protein is CASSLGTNQETQYF. The variable domain in full, with the rest retrieved from reference TRBV7-7 and TRBJ2-5, is GAGVSQSPRYKVTKRGQDVTLRCDPISSHATLYWYQQALGQGPEFLTYFNYEAQPDKSGLPSDRFSAERPEGSISTLTIQRTEQRDSAMYRCASSLGTNQETQYFGPGTRLLVL.

This chain links TRBV9 with TRBJ1-2; D unclear. V was clipped by 7 bases and J by 4 bases, with 17 bases between them. Germline assignment: CDR1 SGDLS and CDR2 YYNGEE. This CDR3 contains 14 residues. CDR3 DNA sequence: TGTGCCAGCCGCCGCCCCGGTCCGGGCTATGGCTACACCTTC. This gives the protein CASRRPGPGYGYTF.